The T cell receptor beta chain described here comes from a study of control samples from healthy donors and cancer patients. The CDR3 has 12 amino acids. CDR1 is MNHNS, CDR2 SASEGT, per germline. V dropped 3 bases and J dropped 2 bases, with 5 bases sitting between them. Only a few counts were recorded for this clone. Generated by immunoSEQ multiplex PCR, the TCRdb table keeps only in-frame clones and is missing some. Of around 110,000 clones listed, 80% to 90% are singletons. This receptor was identified in a woman aged 50 to 65 with colorectal cancer. This chain uses TRBV6-1 with TRBJ2-7, with D hard to call. Sequenced: PBMCs. DNA of the CDR3: TGTGCCAGCAGTGACATGGCCTACGAGCAGTACTTC. This translates into CASSDMAYEQYF.